This TCR beta chain was captured by sequencing in a study of blood T cell repertoires in COVID-19. Across the whole study: Samples representing acute and convalescent COVID-19 were sourced from the United States, Italy and Spain.

Residents of 24 US areas, aged about 18 to 95 years, made up the participants. Clones were sequenced by immunoSEQ multiplex PCR, and TCRdb holds only the in-frame ones, with some missing. The sample lists about 270,000 clones; 91% were seen once. This CDR3 comprises 16 residues. Germline values: CDR1 SGHRS, CDR2 YFSETQ. Trimming left V 3 bases short and J 3 bases short, with 13 bases between. What was sequenced was PBMCs or T cells enriched from blood (not recorded which). The rearrangement joins TRBV5-1 to TRBJ2-6; D ambiguous. This clonotype was obtained from a man between 40 and 49 years old who had been exposed to COVID-19. The CDR3 coding sequence is TGCGCCAGCAGCTCGAACGATCTCAGTGGGGCCAACGTCCTGACTTTC. Translated: CASSSNDLSGANVLTF.